Following are 6 T cell receptor beta chains from one sample sequenced in a study of blood T cell repertoires in COVID-19. Using immunoSEQ multiplex PCR, the repertoire was profiled, and TCRdb retains in-frame clones only, with some absent. This table has about 130,000 clones, roughly 71% appearing once. Material: peripheral blood. The receptors come from an elderly man with acute or convalescent COVID-19.

The chain recombines TRBV6-2 or TRBV6-3 with TRBJ2-7; 9 positions agree with TRBD2. CDR3 length equals 14 residues. Germline V gene sequence: CDR1 MNHEY, CDR2 SVGEGT. V lost 3 bases and J lost 4; bases outside the gene matches: 4. The CDR3 sequence: CASSYGLARYEQYF. The CDR3 DNA reads as TGTGCCAGCAGTTATGGACTAGCGAGGTACGAGCAGTACTTC.

V and J are TRBV5-1 and TRBJ2-1, with TRBD2 matching 12 bases. The CDR3 covers 15 residues. CDR1 SGHRS and CDR2 YFSETQ come from the germline V gene. Losses at the gene ends were 6 bases for V and 6 bases for J; bases not matched to a gene: 7. The CDR3 reads CASIGLAGGPNEQFF. CDR3 DNA sequence: TGCGCCAGCATAGGGCTAGCGGGGGGGCCCAATGAGCAGTTCTTC.

The CDR3 spells CAAPARDRVLGEQFF. The CDR3 DNA reads as TGTGCCGCGCCCGCGCGGGACAGGGTTCTAGGGGAGCAGTTCTTC. V gene TRBV30 combines with J gene TRBJ2-1; 9 nucleotides agree with TRBD1. The length of the CDR3 is 15 residues. Germline loops: CDR1 GTSNPN, CDR2 SVGIG (reference sequence). V trimming: 8 bases; J trimming: 10 bases; junction bases outside the gene matches: 18.

V gene TRBV5-6 combines with J gene TRBJ1-6, with 8 positions matching TRBD1. CDR1 is SGHDT and CDR2 is YYEEEE in the germline V gene. The CDR3 loop spans 15 amino acids. The V gene end was trimmed by 3 bases and the J gene end by 8 bases; junction bases not matched to a gene: 7. In DNA form, the CDR3 reads TGTGCCAGCAGCTGGGGGACAGGAGGAGATTCACCCCTCCACTTT. Protein product: CASSWGTGGDSPLHF.

This clone was counted a few times. The rearrangement uses TRBV29-1 and TRBJ2-1; TRBD2 aligns across 9 bases. Germline CDR1 is SQVTM and CDR2 is ANQGSEA. V trimming: 1 base; J trimming: 5 bases; junction bases outside the gene matches: 3. The CDR3 contains 14 residues. The CDR3 sequence: CSVEVPSGDNEQFF. The CDR3 DNA sequence: TGCAGCGTTGAAGTTCCTAGCGGGGACAATGAGCAGTTCTTC.

The chain uses TRBV29-1 and TRBJ2-1, with D maybe TRBD2 (6 bases). Germline V gives CDR1 SQVTM, CDR2 ANQGSEA. This CDR3 comprises 14 residues. V dropped 4 bases and J dropped 0 bases, with 10 bases sitting between them. The CDR3 reads CSVVGGTSYNEQFF. CDR3 DNA sequence: TGCAGCGTTGTAGGCGGGACCTCCTACAATGAGCAGTTCTTC.